These 12 T cell receptor beta chains came from one sample sequenced in a study of blood T cell repertoires in COVID-19. TCRdb keeps only in-frame clones here, not all; method: immunoSEQ multiplex PCR. The sample lists 70,000 to 90,000 clones, approximately 86% seen once, with less than 9% in the top ten. The specimen sequenced was peripheral blood. The receptors were gathered from a man aged 60-69 years with acute or convalescent COVID-19.

This clone was recorded once. This chain uses TRBV18 with TRBJ1-5; D is possibly TRBD1 (6 bases). The CDR3 is 15 amino acids. The V gene lost 4 bases and the J gene lost 2 bases, with 12 bases spanning the gap. CDR1 is KGHSH, CDR2 LQKENI, per germline. This chain's CDR3 is CASSRTGWGNQPQHF. The CDR3 DNA sequence: TGTGCCAGCTCACGTACAGGGTGGGGCAATCAGCCCCAGCATTTT.

This clone appeared a single time. This chain links TRBV5-1 with TRBJ2-7, with 8 nucleotides matching TRBD2. The CDR3 sequence is 15 residues long. Germline lookup yields CDR1 SGHRS and CDR2 YFSETQ. After removal of 4 bases from V and 1 base from J, the junction contained 7 bases not matched to a gene. The CDR3 protein is CASSTPGLGSYEQYF. CDR3 nucleotide sequence: TGCGCCAGCAGCACCCCGGGACTAGGGTCCTACGAGCAGTACTTC.

The chain has TRBV20-1 and TRBJ1-2; D is ambiguous. CDR1 is DFQATT, CDR2 SNEGSKA, per germline (reference sequence). The CDR3 extends over 11 amino acids. Between the trimmed V and J ends, which lost 6 bases and 8 bases, there was a span of 13 bases. For the CDR3, the DNA is TGCAGTGCACCCCGGGAGCTCGGCTACACCTTC. Protein sequence: CSAPRELGYTF.

This clone was counted a single time. This chain joins TRBV6-4 and TRBJ1-1; D not certain. V was clipped by 6 bases and J by 0 bases, with 11 bases between them. CDR3 length: 14 residues. Germline V gives CDR1 MRHNA, CDR2 SNTAGT. This chain's CDR3 is CASSPTVMNTEAFF. The CDR3 nucleotides read TGTGCCAGCAGCCCTACAGTGATGAACACTGAAGCTTTCTTT.

This clone was recorded once. V gene TRBV10-1 combines with J gene TRBJ1-4; D not certain. The CDR3 has 15 amino acids. Trimming removed 2 bases at V and 8 bases at J, with 15 bases between. The germline V gene has CDR1 WNHNN and CDR2 SYGVQD (reference sequence). CDR3 region: CASSEGAPSSEKLFF. In nucleotides, the CDR3 is TGCGCCAGCAGTGAGGGAGCTCCGAGCTCGGAAAAACTGTTTTTT.

The chain uses TRBV6-6 and TRBJ2-5; TRBD1 matches 9 bases. Germline V CDR1 and CDR2: MNHNY, SVGAGI (reference sequence). This CDR3 is 15 amino acids long. V shed 5 bases, J shed 5 bases, and the junction held 9 bases outside the gene matches. In DNA, the CDR3 is TGTGCCAGCAGTGGCGGGACAGGGAGGTTGGAGACCCAGTACTTC. Protein: CASSGGTGRLETQYF.

The chain is built from TRBV6-5 and TRBJ1-6, with 9 bases matching TRBD1. Germline V gene sequence: CDR1 MNHEY, CDR2 SVGAGI. With 6 bases clipped from V and 13 bases from J, the junction kept 13 bases outside the gene matches. The CDR3 is made up of 15 amino acids. As DNA, the CDR3 is TGTGCCAGCAGCTCCGTGGGGACAGGGATTCTTCCCCTCCACTTT. Its translation: CASSSVGTGILPLHF.

The rearrangement links TRBV5-1 to TRBJ2-1, with 11 bases aligning to TRBD2. The CDR3 contains 16 residues. Looked up from germline, CDR1 is SGHRS and CDR2 is YFSETQ. J lost 5 bases, V lost 0 bases, and 4 bases had no gene match. The CDR3 loop reads CASSLVLAGANNEQFF. In DNA, the CDR3 is TGCGCCAGCAGCTTGGTACTAGCGGGGGCCAACAATGAGCAGTTCTTC.

This chain connects TRBV2 to TRBJ1-1; 8 bases are a match to TRBD1. Trimming at V came to 3 bases and at J to 5 bases, leaving 8 bases not matched to a gene. The V gene's germline CDR1 is SNHLY and CDR2 FYNNEI. The CDR3 loop spans 15 amino acids. In DNA form, the CDR3 reads TGTGCCAGCAGTGATCGGACAGGGATATTGACTGAAGCTTTCTTT. It encodes CASSDRTGILTEAFF.

This clone showed up just once. The chain joins TRBV27 to TRBJ1-6; D unresolved. Germline-derived CDR1 and CDR2 are MNHEY and SMNVEV (reference sequence). CDR3 size: 17 residues. V lost 0 bases, J lost 7 bases, and 16 bases lay in between. CDR3: CASSLSQVSTVNSPLHF. The CDR3 bases are TGTGCCAGCAGTTTATCGCAGGTGTCGACGGTAAATTCACCCCTCCACTTT.

As DNA, the CDR3 is TGTGCCAGCAGCTTATCCCCCCGATGGTCGTCCCCGGGAGCCTCTGGGGCCAACGTCCTGACTTTC. Its protein product is CASSLSPRWSSPGASGANVLTF. J is TRBJ2-6 and V is TRBV7-6; D may be TRBD2 (6 bases). CDR1 and CDR2 (germline): SGHVS, FNYEAQ. CDR3 length equals 22 residues. V dropped 2 bases and J dropped 0 bases, with 26 bases sitting between them.

The CDR3 loop reads CASSRGTSGGVTDTQYF. Written as DNA, the CDR3 is TGCGCCAGCAGCAGAGGGACTAGCGGGGGGGTCACAGATACGCAGTATTTT. The J gene is TRBJ2-3, the V gene TRBV5-1, with TRBD2 matching 16 bases. The CDR3 is made up of 17 amino acids. With V trimmed by 4 bases and J by 2 bases, 4 bases remained unmatched. Germline assignment: CDR1 SGHRS and CDR2 YFSETQ.